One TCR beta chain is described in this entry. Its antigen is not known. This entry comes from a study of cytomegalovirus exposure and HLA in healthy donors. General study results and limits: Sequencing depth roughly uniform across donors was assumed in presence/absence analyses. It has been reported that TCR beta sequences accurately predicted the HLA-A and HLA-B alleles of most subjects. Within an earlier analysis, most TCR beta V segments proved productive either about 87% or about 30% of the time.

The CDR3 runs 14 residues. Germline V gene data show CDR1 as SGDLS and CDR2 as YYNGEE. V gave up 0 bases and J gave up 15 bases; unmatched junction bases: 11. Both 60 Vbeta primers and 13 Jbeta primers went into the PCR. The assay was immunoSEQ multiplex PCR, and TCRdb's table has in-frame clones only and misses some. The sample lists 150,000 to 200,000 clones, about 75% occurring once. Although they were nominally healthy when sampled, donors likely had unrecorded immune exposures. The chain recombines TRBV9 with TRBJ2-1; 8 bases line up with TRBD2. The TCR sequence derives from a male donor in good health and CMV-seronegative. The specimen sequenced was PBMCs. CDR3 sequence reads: CASSVELLGLGWFF. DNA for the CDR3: TGTGCCAGCAGCGTAGAGTTGTTGGGACTAGGTTGGTTCTTC.